The 15 T cell receptor beta chains reported below all come from one sample, sequenced in a study of blood T cell repertoires in COVID-19. Measured with immunoSEQ multiplex PCR; TCRdb has only the in-frame clones, and not every one. The sample shows approximately 240,000 clones, under 85% of them seen only once. The source material was peripheral blood. The receptors were sampled from a woman between 35 and 50 years old with active or convalescent COVID-19.

The rearrangement links TRBV3-1 (or the pseudogene TRBV3-2) to TRBJ1-1; D is undetermined. The germline gives CDR1 LGHDT, CDR2 YNNKEL (reference sequence). V was pared by 7 bases and J by 1 base, with 16 bases between. The CDR3 sequence is 15 residues long. The CDR3 is CASTSKLGGNTEAFF. The CDR3 DNA is TGTGCCAGCACCTCAAAACTGGGAGGGAACACTGAAGCTTTCTTT.

The chain uses TRBV28 and TRBJ2-5; TRBD1 might be the D (7 bases). The ends were cut back, 10 bases at V and 0 bases at J, with 18 bases in the middle. This CDR3 has 15 amino acids. The germline V gene encodes CDR1 MDHEN and CDR2 SYDVKM. In DNA, the CDR3 is TGTGCCACCCGGGGGACAGTGGAGTACCAAGAGACCCAGTACTTC. Its translation is CATRGTVEYQETQYF.

The chain employs TRBV4-2 and TRBJ2-1; 9 bases are a match to TRBD2. The V gene's germline CDR1 is LGHNA and CDR2 YNFKEQ. This CDR3 is built from 16 residues. Trimming took 3 bases from V and 0 from J; bases not matched to a gene: 3. CDR3 loop: CASSQGLASSYNEQFF. The CDR3 region has the DNA TGTGCCAGCAGCCAGGGACTAGCAAGCTCCTACAATGAGCAGTTCTTC.

The rearrangement uses TRBV6-5 and TRBJ1-5; tentatively, D is TRBD1 (5 bases). From germline, CDR1 is MNHEY and CDR2 SVGAGI. CDR3 length: 15 residues. The ends were cut back, 6 bases at V and 4 bases at J, with 16 bases in the middle. The CDR3: CASRETVGVNQPQHF. CDR3 nucleotide sequence: TGTGCCAGCAGGGAGACAGTTGGGGTTAATCAGCCCCAGCATTTT.

This chain uses TRBV28 with TRBJ1-1; a possible D gene is TRBD1 (5 bases). V was trimmed by 5 bases and J by 3 bases, leaving 16 bases between them. Germline V gene lookup returns CDR1 MDHEN and CDR2 SYDVKM. This CDR3 is built from 15 residues. CDR3 region: CASSGHRGGYTEAFF. The CDR3 coding sequence is TGTGCCAGCAGTGGGCACCGGGGGGGTTACACTGAAGCTTTCTTT.

The chain carries TRBV11-2 and TRBJ1-3; D unclear. CDR1 and CDR2 from the germline V gene are SGHAT and FQNNGV. CDR3 length equals 16 residues. V was pared by 0 bases and J by 0 bases, with 9 bases between. CDR3 nucleotide sequence: TGTGCCAGCAGCTTAGATCTGAAGAGCTCTGGAAACACCATATATTTT. Amino acid sequence: CASSLDLKSSGNTIYF. Full variable domain (remainder filled in from reference TRBV11-2 and TRBJ1-3): EAGVAQSPRYKIIEKRQSVAFWCNPISGHATLYWYQQILGQGPKLLIQFQNNGVVDDSQLPKDRFSAERLKGVDSTLKIQPAKLEDSAVYLCASSLDLKSSGNTIYFGEGSWLTVV.

The chain employs TRBV27 and TRBJ2-2; possible D gene TRBD2, 5 bases. V was trimmed by 3 bases and J by 5 bases, leaving 13 bases between them. CDR1 and CDR2 (germline): MNHEY, SMNVEV (reference sequence). This CDR3 spans 15 amino acids. The chain's CDR3 is CASSLFSVATGELFF. The CDR3 DNA follows: TGTGCCAGCAGTTTGTTTAGCGTTGCGACCGGGGAGCTGTTTTTT.

The V gene is TRBV5-4, the J gene TRBJ1-1; D unclear. The V and J ends lost 4 bases and 4 bases respectively, with 17 bases between them. CDR3 length: 15 residues. Germline-derived CDR1 and CDR2 are SGHNT and YYREEE (reference sequence). The CDR3: CASSLKTPGVTEAFF. The CDR3 DNA reads as TGTGCCAGCAGCCTCAAGACCCCCGGAGTCACTGAAGCTTTCTTT.

This clone showed up just once. The genes are TRBV9 and TRBJ1-2, with D possibly being TRBD1 (5 bases). This CDR3 spans 16 amino acids. The V gene's germline CDR1 is SGDLS and CDR2 YYNGEE. V was clipped by 2 bases and J by 1 base, with 15 bases between them. CDR3 sequence: CASSVDITGLNYGYTF. In DNA, the CDR3 is TGTGCCAGCAGCGTCGATATCACAGGCCTTAACTATGGCTACACCTTC.

This clone was seen just once. The chain recombines TRBV5-8 with TRBJ2-3; TRBD2 aligns across 10 bases. Germline CDR1 and CDR2: SGHTS and YDEGEE. The ends lost 3 bases at V and 4 bases at J; junction bases unmatched: 5. CDR3 size: 15 residues. The CDR3 protein is CASSSGLAESDTQYF. The CDR3 nucleotides read TGTGCCAGCAGCTCTGGACTAGCGGAGTCAGATACGCAGTATTTT. Variable domain in full (rest from reference TRBV5-8 and TRBJ2-3): EAGVTQSPTHLIKTRGQQATLRCSPISGHTSVYWYQQALGLGLQFLLWYDEGEERNRGNFPPRFSGRQFPNYSSELNVNALELEDSALYLCASSSGLAESDTQYFGPGTRLTVL.

The rearrangement joins TRBV10-3 to TRBJ1-6; D unclear. With 7 bases removed from V and 7 bases from J, the gap between germline ends came to 11 bases. The CDR3 runs 13 residues. Germline CDR1 ENHRY, CDR2 SYGVKD. CDR3 loop: CAITSTGNSPLHF. The CDR3 DNA follows: TGTGCCATCACCTCTACGGGGAATTCACCCCTCCACTTT.

This clone was seen once. The V call is TRBV5-1, the J call TRBJ1-4; D is undetermined. Germline V CDR1 and CDR2: SGHRS, YFSETQ. The CDR3 totals 15 residues. Trimming removed 1 base at V and 3 bases at J, with 10 bases between. DNA for the CDR3: TGCGCCAGCAGCTTGAACGGTCGGTCTAATGAAAAACTGTTTTTT. This codes for CASSLNGRSNEKLFF.

The V call is TRBV5-1, the J call TRBJ2-7; D perhaps matches TRBD1 (5 bases). Trimming took off 3 bases at V and 6 bases at J, with 10 bases between the two ends. The CDR3 covers 12 residues. Germline V gene lookup returns CDR1 SGHRS and CDR2 YFSETQ. The CDR3 protein is CASSYQGVEQYF. The CDR3 bases are TGCGCCAGCAGCTATCAGGGCGTCGAGCAGTACTTC.

The V call is TRBV3-1 (or the pseudogene TRBV3-2), the J call TRBJ1-6; D gene ambiguous. Germline-derived CDR1 and CDR2 are LGHDT and YNNKEL (reference sequence). V dropped 0 bases and J dropped 11 bases, with 8 bases sitting between them. The CDR3 spans 13 residues. CDR3 in DNA: TGTGCCAGCAGCCAAGATAACGGGACACCCCTCCACTTT. As protein: CASSQDNGTPLHF.

CDR3 coding DNA: TGTGCCTGGAGTGGGGCTTCGGGGAGGCCTGGCGAAGCTTTCTTT. Protein: CAWSGASGRPGEAFF. V usage is TRBV30 and J usage is TRBJ1-1; no firm D call. The length of the CDR3 is 15 residues. Germline CDR1 GTSNPN, CDR2 SVGIG (reference sequence). The V end was cut by 1 base, the J end by 8 bases, with 20 bases between.